A single T cell receptor beta chain is shown here with its context. The target antigen is unknown. The sample belongs to a study of graft-versus-host responses after intestinal transplantation. Study-wide background: Recipients across the board were started on anti-thymocyte globulin induction, then kept on tacrolimus and steroids for about 3 years. Findings and caveats of the study: Some patients had graft-donor T cell macrochimerism, and their allografts showed high graft-versus-host to host-versus-graft clonal ratios.

With V trimmed by 4 bases and J by 5 bases, 5 bases remained unmatched. The CDR3 extends over 13 amino acids. CDR1 and CDR2 from the germline V gene are SQVTM and ANQGSEA. Sequencing was performed with immunoSEQ multiplex PCR; in TCRdb, only in-frame clones are kept and a portion is missing. The sample has 90,000 to 95,000 clones; roughly nine tenths are singletons. This TCR was sampled from a human donor who received an intestinal transplant. The J gene is TRBJ2-5, the V gene TRBV29-1; the match to TRBD1 covers 9 bases. The material was unstimulated CD8+ T cells sorted from spleen or lymph node cells, obtained before intestinal transplant. The CDR3 DNA reads as TGCAGCGTTGCGGACAGGGGTACGGAGACCCAGTACTTC. Its translation: CSVADRGTETQYF.